This is a list of T cell receptor beta chains from one sample in a study of T cells in Graves' hyperthyroidism and ophthalmopathy. TCRdb ran MiXCR on the multiplex PCR reads and lists one entry per CDR3 protein. The sample has roughly 720,000 distinct CDR3 sequences, approximately 15% seen once. Input material: blood. The receptors were sampled from a man aged 50 to 60 with Graves' hyperthyroidism. The CDR3 runs from the conserved cysteine through the conserved F or W. D genes are given only for firm matches. Clone size is not always given. Where it is, it says once, few, many or a class for expanded clones.

V gene	D gene	clone size	J gene	CDR3 protein	CDR3 DNA
TRBV5-8	NA	many	TRBJ1-4	CASSLAAGWAEKLFF	TGTGCCAGCAGCTTGGCCGCGGGCTGGGCTGAAAAACTGTTTTTT
TRBV5-1	NA	many	TRBJ2-7	CASSLRGNYEQYF	TGTGCCAGCAGTCTGAGGGGAAACTACGAGCAGTACTTC
TRBV9	NA	few	TRBJ2-3	CASSVAQGVKTDTQYF	TGTGCCAGCAGCGTGGCACAGGGAGTCAAGACAGATACGCAGTATTTT
TRBV27	NA	few	TRBJ2-1	CASINSAPSYNEQFF	TGTGCCAGCATCAATAGCGCCCCAAGTTACAATGAGCAGTTCTTC
TRBV13	NA	NA	TRBJ1-2	CASFGQLSYGYTF	TGTGCCAGCTTTGGACAACTAAGCTATGGCTACACCTTC
TRBV5-1	TRBD1	NA	TRBJ1-1	CASSFGQGSAEAFF	TGCGCCAGCAGCTTTGGACAGGGTAGCGCTGAAGCTTTCTTT
TRBV27	NA	many	TRBJ2-1	CASSPPWDNEQFF	TGTGCCAGCAGCCCCCCGTGGGACAATGAGCAGTTCTTC
TRBV10-3	NA	NA	TRBJ2-7	CAISERPDVSYEQYF	TGTGCCATCAGTGAAAGGCCAGACGTCTCCTACGAGCAGTACTTC
TRBV6-2/TRBV6-3	NA	NA	TRBJ2-1	CASSYLPPGTYNEQFF	TGTGCCAGCAGTTACCTTCCCCCGGGCACCTACAATGAGCAGTTCTTC
TRBV28	NA	many	TRBJ1-2	CASSSSRYGYTF	TGTGCCAGCAGTTCCAGCCGTTATGGCTACACCTTC
TRBV12-3/TRBV12-4	TRBD1	many	TRBJ2-7	CASSPGRSDRGSFYEQYF	TGTGCCAGCAGTCCGGGCCGGTCGGACAGGGGGAGCTTCTACGAGCAGTACTTC
TRBV6-6	NA	many	TRBJ1-2	CASSYAAANYGYTF	TGTGCCAGCAGTTACGCGGCAGCTAACTATGGCTACACCTTC
TRBV30	TRBD2	many	TRBJ2-5	CAWMVGGLGETQYF	TGTGCCTGGATGGTGGGAGGGCTAGGAGAGACCCAGTACTTC
TRBV7-9	TRBD1	few	TRBJ2-1	CASSLVTGEQFF	TGTGCCAGCAGCTTAGTGACAGGGGAGCAGTTCTTC
TRBV7-2	TRBD2	few	TRBJ2-5	CASSAILPGLAGVTRKGETQYF	TGTGCCAGCAGCGCCATCCTACCGGGACTAGCGGGAGTAACCCGCAAGGGAGAGACCCAGTACTTC
TRBV6-4	TRBD1	few	TRBJ1-2	CASKDRVDYGYTF	TGTGCCAGCAAGGACAGGGTAGACTATGGCTACACCTTC
TRBV6-5	TRBD1	few	TRBJ1-4	CASSYFGQGGEKLFF	TGTGCCAGCAGTTACTTCGGACAGGGAGGTGAAAAACTGTTTTTT
TRBV19	TRBD2	NA	TRBJ2-3	CASTISSSGRWDTQYF	TGTGCCAGTACCATCTCTTCTAGCGGGAGGTGGGATACGCAGTATTTT
TRBV6-2/TRBV6-3	NA	many	TRBJ2-2	CASSYSWTPTGELFF	TGTGCCAGCAGTTACTCTTGGACACCAACCGGGGAGCTGTTTTTT
TRBV7-9	TRBD2	many	TRBJ2-7	CASRTRAGAYEQYF	TGTGCCAGCAGGACCCGAGCGGGAGCCTACGAGCAGTACTTC
TRBV5-1	TRBD1	NA	TRBJ2-1	CASSLDDRGFSNEQVF	TGCGCCAGCAGCTTGGATGACAGGGGTTTCTCCAATGAGCAGGTCTTC
TRBV29-1	NA	NA	TRBJ2-7	CSVDEGGAYEQYF	TGCAGCGTTGATGAAGGGGGGGCTTACGAGCAGTACTTC
TRBV3-1	NA	NA	TRBJ2-3	CASSQAHRTDTQYF	TGTGCCAGCAGCCAAGCTCACCGCACAGATACGCAGTATTTT
TRBV2	NA	many	TRBJ2-3	CASSEMYSSTDTQYF	TGTGCCAGCAGTGAAATGTATTCTAGCACAGATACGCAGTATTTT
TRBV12-5	NA	many	TRBJ2-3	CASGRDLATQYF	TGTGCTAGTGGCCGGGACCTGGCAACGCAGTATTTT
TRBV11-2	TRBD2	many	TRBJ2-7	CASSFPRTGGEQYF	TGTGCCAGCAGCTTCCCCAGGACGGGGGGAGAGCAGTACTTC
TRBV5-1	TRBD1	NA	TRBJ1-4	CASSGGQGETNEKLFF	TGCGCCAGCAGCGGGGGACAGGGGGAAACTAATGAAAAACTGTTTTTT
TRBV18	NA	NA	TRBJ1-1	CASSSGGNTEASF	TGTGCCAGCTCATCCGGGGGGAACACTGAAGCTTCCTTT
TRBV19	TRBD2	few	TRBJ2-7	CASRDRGTRTGGYEQYF	TGTGCCAGTAGGGACCGGGGGACGAGGACGGGAGGCTACGAGCAGTACTTC
TRBV12-3/TRBV12-4	TRBD2	many	TRBJ2-2	CASSLGSGGANTGELFF	TGTGCCAGCAGTTTAGGCAGCGGGGGGGCGAACACCGGGGAGCTGTTTTTT
TRBV7-9	TRBD1	many	TRBJ2-5	CASSFMGQGQETQYF	TGTGCCAGCAGCTTCATGGGACAGGGGCAAGAGACCCAGTACTTC